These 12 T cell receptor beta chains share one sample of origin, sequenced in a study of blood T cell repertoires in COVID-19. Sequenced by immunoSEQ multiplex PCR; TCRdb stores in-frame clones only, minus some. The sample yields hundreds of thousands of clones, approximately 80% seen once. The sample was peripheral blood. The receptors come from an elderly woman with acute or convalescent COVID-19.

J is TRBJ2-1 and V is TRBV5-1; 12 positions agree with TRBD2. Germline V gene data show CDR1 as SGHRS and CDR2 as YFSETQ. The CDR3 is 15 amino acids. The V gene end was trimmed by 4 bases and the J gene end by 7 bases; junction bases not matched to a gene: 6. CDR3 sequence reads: CASSPGLAGANEQFF. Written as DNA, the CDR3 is TGCGCCAGCAGCCCGGGACTAGCGGGTGCAAATGAGCAGTTCTTC.

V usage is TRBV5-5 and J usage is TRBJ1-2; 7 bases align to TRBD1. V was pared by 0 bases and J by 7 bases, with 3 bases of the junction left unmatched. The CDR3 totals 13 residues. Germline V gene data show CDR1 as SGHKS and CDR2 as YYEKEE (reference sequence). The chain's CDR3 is CASSLAGGRGYTF. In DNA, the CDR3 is TGTGCCAGCAGCTTGGCAGGGGGACGTGGCTACACCTTC.

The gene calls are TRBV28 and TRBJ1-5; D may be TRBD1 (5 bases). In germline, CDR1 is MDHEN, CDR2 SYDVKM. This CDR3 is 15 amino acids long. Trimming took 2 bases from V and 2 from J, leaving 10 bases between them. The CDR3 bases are TGTGCCAGCAGTTTAGACAGTTTAGGCAATCAGCCCCAGCATTTT. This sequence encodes CASSLDSLGNQPQHF. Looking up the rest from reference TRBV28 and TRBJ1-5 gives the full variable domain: DVKVTQSSRYLVKRTGEKVFLECVQDMDHENMFWYRQDPGLGLRLIYFSYDVKMKEKGDIPEGYSVSREKKERFSLILESASTNQTSMYLCASSLDSLGNQPQHFGDGTRLSIL.

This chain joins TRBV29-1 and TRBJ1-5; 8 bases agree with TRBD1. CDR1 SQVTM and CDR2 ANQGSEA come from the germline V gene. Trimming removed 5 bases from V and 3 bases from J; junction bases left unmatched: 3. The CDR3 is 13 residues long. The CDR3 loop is CSVRTGTNQPQHF. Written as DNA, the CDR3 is TGCAGCGTTCGGACAGGGACCAATCAGCCCCAGCATTTT.

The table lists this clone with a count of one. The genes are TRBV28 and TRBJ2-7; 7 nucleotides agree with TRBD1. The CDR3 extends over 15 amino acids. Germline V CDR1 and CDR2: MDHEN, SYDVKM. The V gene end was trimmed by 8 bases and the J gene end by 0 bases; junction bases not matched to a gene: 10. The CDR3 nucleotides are TGTGCCAGCCTTGGGGGATCAGGGGGCTCCTACGAGCAGTACTTC. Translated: CASLGGSGGSYEQYF. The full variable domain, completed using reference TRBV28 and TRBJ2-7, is DVKVTQSSRYLVKRTGEKVFLECVQDMDHENMFWYRQDPGLGLRLIYFSYDVKMKEKGDIPEGYSVSREKKERFSLILESASTNQTSMYLCASLGGSGGSYEQYFGPGTRLTVT.

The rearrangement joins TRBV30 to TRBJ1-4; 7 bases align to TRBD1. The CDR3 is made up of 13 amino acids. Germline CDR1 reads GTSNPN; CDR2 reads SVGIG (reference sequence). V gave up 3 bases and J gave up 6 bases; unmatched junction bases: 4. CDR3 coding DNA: TGTGCCTGGAGGAGGGGGCATGATGAAAAACTGTTTTTT. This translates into CAWRRGHDEKLFF.

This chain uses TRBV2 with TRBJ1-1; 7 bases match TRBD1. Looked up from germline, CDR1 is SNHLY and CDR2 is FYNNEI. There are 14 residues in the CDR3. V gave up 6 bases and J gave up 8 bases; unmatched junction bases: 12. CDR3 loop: CASRNTGVVKEAFF. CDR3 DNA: TGTGCCAGCAGGAATACAGGGGTCGTGAAAGAAGCTTTCTTT.

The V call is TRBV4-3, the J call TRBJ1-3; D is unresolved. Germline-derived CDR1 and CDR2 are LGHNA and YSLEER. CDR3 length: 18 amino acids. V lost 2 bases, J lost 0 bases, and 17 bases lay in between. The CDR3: CASSQQVVGRSSGNTIYF. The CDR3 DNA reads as TGCGCCAGCAGCCAACAGGTAGTGGGCCGTAGCTCTGGAAACACCATATATTTT.

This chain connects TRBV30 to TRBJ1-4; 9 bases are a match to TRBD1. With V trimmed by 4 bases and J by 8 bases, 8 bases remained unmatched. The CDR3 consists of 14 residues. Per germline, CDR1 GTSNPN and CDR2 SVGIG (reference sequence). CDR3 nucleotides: TGTGCCTGGAACACCGGGACAGGGTACGAAAAACTGTTTTTT. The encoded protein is CAWNTGTGYEKLFF.

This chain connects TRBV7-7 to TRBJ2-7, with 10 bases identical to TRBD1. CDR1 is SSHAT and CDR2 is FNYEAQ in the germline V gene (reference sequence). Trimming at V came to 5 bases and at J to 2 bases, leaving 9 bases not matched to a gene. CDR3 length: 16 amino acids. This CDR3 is CASSPRLGQGPYEQYF. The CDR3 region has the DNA TGTGCCAGCAGCCCGCGCTTGGGACAGGGGCCCTACGAGCAGTACTTC.

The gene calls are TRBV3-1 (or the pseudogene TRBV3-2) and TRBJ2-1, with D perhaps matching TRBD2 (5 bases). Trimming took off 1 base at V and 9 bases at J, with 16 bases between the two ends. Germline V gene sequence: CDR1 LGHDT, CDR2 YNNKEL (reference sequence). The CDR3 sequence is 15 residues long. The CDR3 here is CASSQANRDSVEQFF. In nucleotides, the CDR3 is TGTGCCAGCAGCCAAGCCAATCGGGATAGTGTTGAGCAGTTCTTC.

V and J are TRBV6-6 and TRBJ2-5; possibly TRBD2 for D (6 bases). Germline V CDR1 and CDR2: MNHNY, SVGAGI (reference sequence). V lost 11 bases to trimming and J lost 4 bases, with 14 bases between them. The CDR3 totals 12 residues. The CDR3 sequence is CAAGRGSETQYF. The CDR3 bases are TGTGCCGCGGGGCGAGGATCAGAGACCCAGTACTTC.